A single sample gave rise to the 25 T cell receptor beta chains below, sequenced in a study of cytomegalovirus exposure and HLA in healthy donors (dated by TCRdb to about 2017). Library construction relied on the immunoSEQ multiplex PCR assay. For the multiplex PCR, a mixture combining 60 forward primers for TCR Vbeta segments and 13 reverse primers for TCR Jbeta segments was used. The clones in this table, taken by TCRdb from immuneACCESS, are in-frame only. Not every clone is retained; where verified, under half of the shortfall comes from an unresolved V gene, and the cause of the rest is unknown. Recorded for this sample are under 200,000 clones; about two thirds of them occurred a single time. The ten largest clones take up around 2.8% of the sample. The material sequenced was PBMCs. The origin of the receptors is a woman aged 25-40 years in good health and CMV-seronegative.

V is TRBV4-3 and J is TRBJ1-1; TRBD1 aligns across 8 bases. The CDR3 is 11 amino acids. Germline loops: CDR1 LGHNA, CDR2 YSLEER. V gave up 8 bases and J gave up 11 bases; unmatched junction bases: 7. The CDR3 DNA reads TGCGCCAGCTCTTCAGGGGGCGCGGCTTTCTTT. Translated, it gives CASSSGGAAFF.

This sequence joins TRBV18 and TRBJ2-1; D is perhaps TRBD2 (6 bases). The germline gives CDR1 KGHSH, CDR2 LQKENI. This CDR3 is built from 17 residues. The V end was cut by 6 bases, the J end by 5 bases, with 23 bases between. The CDR3 protein is CASSFLGYTGEDNEQFF. The CDR3, as DNA: TGTGCCAGCTCCTTCCTCGGATATACGGGAGAGGACAATGAGCAGTTCTTC.

This clone came up a few times. The chain employs TRBV14 and TRBJ2-7, with TRBD1 identical over 7 bases. CDR3 size: 14 residues. Unmatched junction bases numbered 7, after V lost 3 bases and J lost 5 bases. Germline CDR1 and CDR2: SGHDN and FVKESK. The CDR3 here is CASSHWTGGNEQYF. The CDR3 bases are TGTGCCAGCAGCCACTGGACAGGAGGCAACGAGCAGTACTTC.

This chain uses TRBV14 with TRBJ2-7; 7 bases match TRBD1. Germline CDR1 and CDR2: SGHDN and FVKESK. J lost 6 bases, V lost 1 base, and 6 bases had no gene match. This CDR3 contains 14 residues. The chain's CDR3 is CASSQAQGVGEQYF. For the CDR3, the DNA is TGTGCCAGCAGCCAAGCTCAGGGGGTAGGCGAGCAGTACTTC.

The chain links TRBV28 to TRBJ2-7; 7 positions match TRBD1. CDR3 length equals 16 residues. The V and J ends lost 5 bases and 0 bases, in that order; junction bases with no gene match: 10. Germline V gene lookup returns CDR1 MDHEN and CDR2 SYDVKM. The CDR3 bases are TGTGCCAGCAGTCCGCCAGGGACAGCGAGCTCCTACGAGCAGTACTTC. As protein: CASSPPGTASSYEQYF.

The chain combines TRBV5-4 with TRBJ2-4, with D possibly being TRBD2 (5 bases). Per the germline V gene, CDR1 is SGHNT and CDR2 is YYREEE (reference sequence). The V and J ends lost 3 bases and 3 bases respectively, with 13 bases between them. The CDR3 is made up of 15 amino acids. The CDR3 coding sequence is TGTGCCAGCAGCTCCGGGGAGTCGGGCAAAAACATTCAGTACTTC. Amino acids: CASSSGESGKNIQYF. Complete variable domain (other parts from reference TRBV5-4 and TRBJ2-4): ETGVTQSPTHLIKTRGQQVTLRCSSQSGHNTVSWYQQALGQGPQFIFQYYREEENGRGNFPPRFSGLQFPNYSSELNVNALELDDSALYLCASSSGESGKNIQYFGAGTRLSVL.

This clone was counted a single time. The V call is TRBV6-1, the J call TRBJ1-6; 7 bases are shared with TRBD1. CDR1 is MNHNS, CDR2 SASEGT, per germline. The junction had 3 bases not matched to a gene; V was cut back by 7 bases and J by 6 bases. The CDR3 is 13 amino acids. The CDR3 loop reads CASIRDSNSPLHF. The CDR3 DNA sequence: TGTGCCAGCATCCGGGACAGTAATTCACCCCTCCACTTT.

This chain uses TRBV28 with TRBJ1-5, with D uncertain. The CDR3 contains 15 residues. Germline V lookup: CDR1 MDHEN, CDR2 SYDVKM. The V end was cut by 5 bases, the J end by 0 bases, with 11 bases between. The chain's CDR3 is CASSPEDYSNQPQHF. The CDR3 nucleotides read TGTGCCAGCAGTCCGGAGGACTATAGCAATCAGCCCCAGCATTTT. Variable domain in full (rest from reference TRBV28 and TRBJ1-5): DVKVTQSSRYLVKRTGEKVFLECVQDMDHENMFWYRQDPGLGLRLIYFSYDVKMKEKGDIPEGYSVSREKKERFSLILESASTNQTSMYLCASSPEDYSNQPQHFGDGTRLSIL.

The rearrangement joins TRBV5-8 to TRBJ2-1; maybe TRBD2 (6 bases). The CDR3 length is 10 residues. V shed 7 bases and J shed 7 bases, with 6 bases lying between them. Germline V lookup: CDR1 SGHTS, CDR2 YDEGEE. The CDR3 coding sequence is TGTGCCAGCCGGGAGAATGAGCAGTTCTTC. This translates into CASRENEQFF.

This sequence joins TRBV28 and TRBJ1-2; D possibly corresponds to TRBD1 (5 bases). The V gene lost 8 bases and the J gene lost 4 bases, with 11 bases spanning the gap. The length of the CDR3 is 12 residues. The V gene's germline CDR1 is MDHEN and CDR2 SYDVKM. In DNA form, the CDR3 reads TGTGCCAGCGGGGGGTTCGGCTATGGCTACACCTTC. Protein product: CASGGFGYGYTF.

J is TRBJ2-1 and V is TRBV9; 10 bases are shared with TRBD2. V was pared by 7 bases and J by 3 bases, with 1 base of the junction left unmatched. CDR1 is SGDLS, CDR2 YYNGEE, per germline. The CDR3 spans 13 residues. The CDR3 DNA sequence: TGTGCCAGCGGGACTAGCGACTACAATGAGCAGTTCTTC. Translation gives CASGTSDYNEQFF.

This rearrangement joins TRBV2 to TRBJ1-2; the match to TRBD1 covers 7 bases. The CDR3 has 13 amino acids. CDR1 is SNHLY and CDR2 is FYNNEI in the germline V gene. J was trimmed by 4 bases and V by 6 bases; bases with no gene match: 5. CDR3 amino acids: CASRDRAPYGYTF. Written as DNA, the CDR3 is TGTGCCAGCAGAGACAGGGCCCCCTATGGCTACACCTTC.

The chain has TRBV19 and TRBJ2-5, with 9 nucleotides matching TRBD1. The V and J ends lost 5 bases and 4 bases, in that order; junction bases with no gene match: 11. The CDR3 is made up of 16 amino acids. Germline CDR1 LNHDA, CDR2 SQIVND (reference sequence). The CDR3 is CASSLEGQGPLETQYF. The CDR3 DNA reads as TGTGCCAGTAGTCTCGAGGGACAGGGACCTTTAGAGACCCAGTACTTC.

This sequence joins TRBV29-1 and TRBJ2-1; 14 positions agree with TRBD2. Germline V gives CDR1 SQVTM, CDR2 ANQGSEA. The V gene end was trimmed by 3 bases and the J gene end by 5 bases; junction bases not matched to a gene: 0. CDR3 length: 14 residues. As DNA, the CDR3 is TGCAGCGTTGAGACTAGCGGGGGGGACAATGAGCAGTTCTTC. Translated: CSVETSGGDNEQFF.

The rearrangement joins TRBV30 to TRBJ1-2, with TRBD1 matching 9 bases. CDR1 GTSNPN and CDR2 SVGIG come from the germline V gene (reference sequence). This CDR3 region has 13 residues. The ends lost 0 bases at V and 8 bases at J; junction bases unmatched: 4. In nucleotides, the CDR3 is TGTGCCTGGAGTGTACAGGGGGCCAGGGGCTACACCTTC. Its protein is CAWSVQGARGYTF.

This chain joins TRBV30 and TRBJ1-4; 7 bases fit TRBD1. V gave up 2 bases and J gave up 7 bases; unmatched junction bases: 4. Looked up from germline, CDR1 is GTSNPN and CDR2 is SVGIG (reference sequence). CDR3 length: 13 amino acids. CDR3 DNA sequence: TGTGCCTGGAGTACAGGACAGGCTGAAAAACTGTTTTTT. Translated, it gives CAWSTGQAEKLFF.

This clone was found once. The V gene is TRBV13, the J gene TRBJ2-5; 7 nucleotides match TRBD2. The J call could be wrong; TRBJ2-7 is a better fit for the DNA end. The CDR3 contains 14 residues. Looked up from germline, CDR1 is PRHDT and CDR2 is FYEKMQ (reference sequence). The CDR3 nucleotides read TGTGCCAGCAGCGAGGGTGGGGGGGAGGCCGAGCAGTACTTC. Amino acids: CASSEGGGEAEQYF.

This clone occurred a few times. This chain uses TRBV7-8 with TRBJ1-5; TRBD1 might be the D (5 bases). This CDR3 contains 12 residues. Looked up from germline, CDR1 is SGHVS and CDR2 is FQNEAQ. The V gene lost 1 base and the J gene lost 9 bases, with 7 bases spanning the gap. The CDR3, as DNA: TGTGCCAGCAGCTTAGACGGGGGGCCCCAGCATTTT. This sequence encodes CASSLDGGPQHF.

The rearrangement uses TRBV4-2 and TRBJ2-4, with 7 bases aligning to TRBD2. This CDR3 has 16 amino acids. J was trimmed by 2 bases and V by 6 bases; bases with no gene match: 10. CDR1 and CDR2 from the germline V gene are LGHNA and YNFKEQ. The CDR3 coding sequence is TGTGCCAGCAGTCTTGGGAGGGCGTCGCCCAAAAACATTCAGTACTTC. It yields the protein CASSLGRASPKNIQYF.

The V gene is TRBV11-2, the J gene TRBJ2-7, with 7 bases fitting TRBD2. The CDR3 is 15 residues long. The V segment lost 5 bases and the J segment 3 bases; nucleotides outside the gene matches: 10. Germline lookup yields CDR1 SGHAT and CDR2 FQNNGV. The CDR3 protein is CASSPGRQPSYEQYF. CDR3 coding DNA: TGTGCCAGCAGCCCCGGGAGGCAGCCCAGCTACGAGCAGTACTTC.

The V gene is TRBV25-1, the J gene TRBJ2-3; 9 bases agree with TRBD2. J was trimmed by 4 bases and V by 0 bases; bases with no gene match: 8. This CDR3 contains 17 residues. Germline V lookup: CDR1 MGHDK, CDR2 SYGVNS. Here the CDR3 reads CASSEYLGRGGPDTQYF. The CDR3 coding sequence is TGTGCCAGCAGTGAATACCTTGGGCGGGGGGGCCCAGATACGCAGTATTTT.

This clone came up once. The V call is TRBV2, the J call TRBJ1-1; possibly TRBD1 for D (6 bases). The V gene lost 4 bases and the J gene lost 4 bases, with 10 bases spanning the gap. The CDR3 covers 13 residues. Germline CDR1 and CDR2: SNHLY and FYNNEI. The CDR3 reads CASSVVGATEAFF. Here the CDR3 DNA reads TGTGCCAGCAGTGTTGTGGGGGCCACTGAAGCTTTCTTT.

This clone was seen more than once but under ten times. The V call is TRBV25-1, the J call TRBJ2-1, with no clear D. The CDR3 spans 15 residues. Germline CDR1 reads MGHDK; CDR2 reads SYGVNS. Trimming took 3 bases from V and 1 from J, leaving 10 bases between them. The CDR3 sequence is CASSDSRKSYNEQFF. The CDR3 coding sequence is TGTGCCAGCAGTGACAGCAGGAAGTCCTACAATGAGCAGTTCTTC.

This sequence joins TRBV27 and TRBJ2-7; 8 bases line up with TRBD2. V dropped 6 bases and J dropped 6; count of bases not matched to a gene: 10. This CDR3 contains 14 residues. Germline V CDR1 and CDR2: MNHEY, SMNVEV (reference sequence). CDR3 DNA sequence: TGTGCCAGCAGATTGACCGGGAGGGCCCGCGAGCAGTACTTC. Amino acids: CASRLTGRAREQYF.

This clone is a singleton in its sample. This chain joins TRBV7-6 and TRBJ2-7; 9 bases agree with TRBD2. The CDR3 sequence is 15 residues long. Germline V gives CDR1 SGHVS, CDR2 FNYEAQ. Trimming took 5 bases from V and 3 from J; bases not matched to a gene: 8. As DNA, the CDR3 is TGTGCCAGCAGCCCAACTAGCGGGCCTTACTACGAGCAGTACTTC. The encoded protein is CASSPTSGPYYEQYF.